A single sample is the source of the 18 T cell receptor beta chains below, sequenced in a study of blood T cells in healthy people across ages. Then a second PCR, running roughly 7 to 11 cycles, was carried out with a sample-barcoded 5' primer and a J-beta primer mix. Using its own MiXCR run on the 5' RACE reads, TCRdb lists one record per CDR3 protein. The sample consists of just under 750,000 distinct CDR3 sequences, about a fifth of them appearing once. Material: blood. The receptors stem from a man between 65 and 85 years old in good health.

The chain recombines TRBV5-1 with TRBJ1-3; tentative D call: TRBD1 (5 bases). The ends were cut back, 4 bases at V and 0 bases at J, with 23 bases in the middle. CDR3 length: 19 residues. Germline values: CDR1 SGHRS, CDR2 YFSETQ. The CDR3 protein is CASSRAVGAVQSSGNTIYF. The CDR3 DNA reads TGCGCCAGCAGCAGGGCCGTTGGGGCTGTTCAGAGCTCTGGAAACACCATATATTTT.

This clonotype has only a few counts. V gene TRBV12-3 or TRBV12-4 combines with J gene TRBJ2-2, with D unclear. The V end was cut by 2 bases, the J end by 1 base, with 8 bases between. The CDR3 covers 15 residues. The CDR3 nucleotides are TGTGCCAGCAGTTTAATGATACTGAACACCGGGGAGCTGTTTTTT. Translating gives CASSLMILNTGELFF.

The gene calls are TRBV7-9 and TRBJ2-5, with 7 bases fitting TRBD1. V gave up 5 bases and J gave up 9 bases; unmatched junction bases: 15. This CDR3 contains 15 residues. CDR1 is SEHNR, CDR2 FQNEAQ, per germline (reference sequence). The CDR3 sequence is CASSPTGTALGAQYF. The CDR3 DNA reads as TGTGCCAGCAGCCCTACCGGGACAGCGCTGGGGGCCCAGTACTTC.

The V and J genes are TRBV14 and TRBJ1-4; D remains unclear. The germline V gene has CDR1 SGHDN and CDR2 FVKESK. The V and J ends lost 7 bases and 0 bases respectively, with 9 bases between them. This CDR3 has 14 residues. CDR3 sequence reads: CASISGATNEKLFF. CDR3 nucleotide sequence: TGTGCCAGCATATCCGGGGCAACTAATGAAAAACTGTTTTTT. Looking up the rest from reference TRBV14 and TRBJ1-4 gives the full variable domain: EAGVTQFPSHSVIEKGQTVTLRCDPISGHDNLYWYRRVMGKEIKFLLHFVKESKQDESGMPNNRFLAERTGGTYSTLKVQPAELEDSGVYFCASISGATNEKLFFGSGTQLSVL.

The chain uses TRBV20-1 and TRBJ2-4, with a possible D match to TRBD2 (6 bases). The CDR3 spans 13 residues. Germline CDR1 and CDR2: DFQATT and SNEGSKA (reference sequence). Trimming took off 2 bases at V and 6 bases at J, with 11 bases between the two ends. The CDR3 spells CSARQAGSNIQYF. In DNA form, the CDR3 reads TGCAGTGCTAGACAGGCGGGATCAAACATTCAGTACTTC.

This clonotype was detected a few times. The rearrangement links TRBV7-9 to TRBJ1-2; 7 bases are shared with TRBD1. The CDR3 contains 13 residues. Unmatched junction bases numbered 5, after V lost 3 bases and J lost 7 bases. Germline CDR1 and CDR2: SEHNR and FQNEAQ (reference sequence). The CDR3 region is CASSFGTDVGYTF. The CDR3 DNA follows: TGTGCCAGCAGCTTTGGGACAGATGTTGGCTACACCTTC.

This clonotype turned up a few times. The chain combines TRBV5-1 with TRBJ2-3; 8 bases agree with TRBD1. The CDR3 is 16 residues long. The V gene end was trimmed by 3 bases and the J gene end by 0 bases; junction bases not matched to a gene: 6. CDR1 SGHRS and CDR2 YFSETQ come from the germline V gene. CDR3 nucleotides: TGCGCCAGCAGCTCGGGACAGGAATTGAGCACAGATACGCAGTATTTT. Its protein product is CASSSGQELSTDTQYF.

This clonotype was seen a handful of times. J is TRBJ2-1 and V is TRBV6-5; tentative D call: TRBD2 (6 bases). V lost 5 bases to trimming and J lost 7 bases, with 15 bases between them. Germline lookup yields CDR1 MNHEY and CDR2 SVGAGI. The CDR3 has 14 amino acids. DNA of the CDR3: TGTGCCAGCAGTCATCCTTTCGGGGGAAATGAGCAGTTCTTC. Its protein is CASSHPFGGNEQFF.

This sequence joins TRBV12-3 or TRBV12-4 and TRBJ2-3, with 7 bases lining up with TRBD1. Trimming took 5 bases from V and 7 from J; bases not matched to a gene: 12. The CDR3 contains 15 residues. The CDR3 is CASSPRDRGQHTQYF. The DNA of the CDR3 is TGTGCCAGCAGTCCCCGGGACAGAGGCCAGCATACGCAGTATTTT.

A few counts support this clonotype. V is TRBV12-3 or TRBV12-4 and J is TRBJ2-5; TRBD2 matches 10 bases. This CDR3 has 15 amino acids. Trimming took 6 bases from V and 2 from J; bases not matched to a gene: 6. The DNA of the CDR3 is TGTGCCAGCAGACCTAGACTAGCGGGTCAAGAGACCCAGTACTTC. Its translation: CASRPRLAGQETQYF.

In its sample, this clonotype was seen many times. J is TRBJ2-7 and V is TRBV29-1, with D uncertain. Germline CDR1 is SQVTM and CDR2 is ANQGSEA. V shed 2 bases and J shed 3 bases, with 5 bases lying between them. The CDR3 runs to 11 residues. This CDR3 is CSVESSYEQYF. The CDR3, as DNA: TGCAGCGTTGAAAGCAGCTACGAGCAGTACTTC.

In its sample, this clonotype was seen a few times. V gene TRBV28 combines with J gene TRBJ2-4; 8 nucleotides match TRBD2. CDR1 is MDHEN, CDR2 SYDVKM, per germline. The ends lost 5 bases at V and 7 bases at J; junction bases unmatched: 10. The CDR3 loop spans 15 amino acids. The CDR3 spells CASSLPGGAANIQYF. CDR3 in DNA: TGTGCCAGCAGTCTACCCGGGGGGGCGGCCAACATTCAGTACTTC.

This clonotype was observed a few times. The chain recombines TRBV5-4 with TRBJ1-2, with 9 nucleotides matching TRBD1. The CDR3 is 14 amino acids. The junction had 4 bases not matched to a gene; V was cut back by 4 bases and J by 3 bases. Germline loops: CDR1 SGHNT, CDR2 YYREEE (reference sequence). CDR3 sequence reads: CASSDRDRDYGYTF. CDR3 coding DNA: TGTGCCAGCAGCGACCGGGACAGGGACTATGGCTACACCTTC.

This clonotype has a handful of counts. J is TRBJ1-4 and V is TRBV5-1, with 7 bases that match TRBD1. CDR3 size: 15 residues. Germline CDR1 reads SGHRS; CDR2 reads YFSETQ. The J segment lost 2 bases and the V segment lost 6 bases, leaving 7 bases of the junction unmatched. The CDR3 is CASNNRGTTNEKLFF. In DNA form, the CDR3 reads TGCGCCAGCAACAACAGGGGAACGACTAATGAAAAACTGTTTTTT. Variable domain in full (rest from reference TRBV5-1 and TRBJ1-4): KAGVTQTPRYLIKTRGQQVTLSCSPISGHRSVSWYQQTPGQGLQFLFEYFSETQRNKGNFPGRFSGRQFSNSRSEMNVSTLELGDSALYLCASNNRGTTNEKLFFGSGTQLSVL.

The V call is TRBV3-1, the J call TRBJ1-4; the D is unclear. There are 14 residues in the CDR3. The germline gives CDR1 LGHDT, CDR2 YNNKEL (reference sequence). The V end lost 4 bases, the J end lost 4 bases, and 10 bases lay between the germline ends. The CDR3 DNA reads as TGTGCCAGCAGCCCAGGACCGAGTAATGAAAAACTGTTTTTT. It codes for CASSPGPSNEKLFF. The variable domain in full, completed from reference TRBV3-1 and TRBJ1-4, reads DTAVSQTPKYLVTQMGNDKSIKCEQNLGHDTMYWYKQDSKKFLKIMFSYNNKELIINETVPNRFSPKSPDKAHLNLHINSLELGDSAVYFCASSPGPSNEKLFFGSGTQLSVL.

The chain couples TRBV19 to TRBJ2-2; 13 bases map to TRBD2. V lost 7 bases to trimming and J lost 5 bases; unmatched junction nucleotides: 1. The CDR3 is 14 amino acids. Germline CDR1 LNHDA, CDR2 SQIVND (reference sequence). For the CDR3, the DNA is TGTGCCAGTACGGGACTAGCGGGAACCGGGGAGCTGTTTTTT. Translating it yields CASTGLAGTGELFF.

The chain combines TRBV10-2 with TRBJ1-3; 8 nucleotides align to TRBD1. In germline, CDR1 is WSHSY, CDR2 SAAADI. V gave up 2 bases and J gave up 4 bases; unmatched junction bases: 7. The CDR3 is 16 residues long. The CDR3 DNA follows: TGCGCCAGCAGTGAGACGCAGACAGGGGCCGGAAACACCATATATTTT. It specifies CASSETQTGAGNTIYF.

This sequence joins TRBV14 and TRBJ1-4; D gene unclear. There are 17 residues in the CDR3. Looked up from germline, CDR1 is SGHDN and CDR2 is FVKESK. Trimming shortened V by 4 bases and J by 8 bases, and 23 bases separated the two germline ends. The CDR3 region has the DNA TGTGCCAGCAGCCGTGGATTTGCCATCTTTAGTGGGGAAAAACTGTTTTTT. This sequence encodes CASSRGFAIFSGEKLFF.